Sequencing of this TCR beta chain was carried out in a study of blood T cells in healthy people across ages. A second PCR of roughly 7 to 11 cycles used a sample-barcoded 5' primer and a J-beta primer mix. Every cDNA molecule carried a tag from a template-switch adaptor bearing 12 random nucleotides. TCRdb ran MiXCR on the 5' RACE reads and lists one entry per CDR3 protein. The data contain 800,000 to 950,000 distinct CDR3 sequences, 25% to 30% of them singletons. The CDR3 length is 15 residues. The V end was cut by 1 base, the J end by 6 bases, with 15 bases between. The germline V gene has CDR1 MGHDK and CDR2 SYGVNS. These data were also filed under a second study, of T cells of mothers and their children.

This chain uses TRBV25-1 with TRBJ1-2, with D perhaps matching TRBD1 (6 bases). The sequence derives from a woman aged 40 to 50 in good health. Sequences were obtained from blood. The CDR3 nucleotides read TGTGCCAGCAGTGAATTAACAGGGTATAAGGATGGCTACACCTTC. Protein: CASSELTGYKDGYTF.